This entry lists 18 T cell receptor beta chains sequenced from one sample in a study of blood T cell repertoires in COVID-19. Some clones are missing from TCRdb's copy, which holds only in-frame ones; the method was immunoSEQ multiplex PCR. The table lists approximately 300,000 clones, around 85% of them singletons. The sequencing input was PBMCs or T cells enriched from blood (not recorded which). The receptors derive from a woman under 40 who had recovered from COVID-19.

In this sample, this clone turned up a few times. This sequence joins TRBV14 and TRBJ1-1; D is possibly TRBD1 (6 bases). There are 15 residues in the CDR3. CDR1 and CDR2 from the germline V gene are SGHDN and FVKESK. V dropped 1 base and J dropped 4 bases, with 13 bases sitting between them. The CDR3 DNA is TGTGCCAGCAGCCAAGTGAGGGGGATTGGCACTGAAGCTTTCTTT. It translates to CASSQVRGIGTEAFF.

The V gene is TRBV6-5, the J gene TRBJ1-4; 10 bases fit TRBD1. The length of the CDR3 is 13 residues. The germline V gene has CDR1 MNHEY and CDR2 SVGAGI. J lost 10 bases, V lost 6 bases, and 5 bases had no gene match. The CDR3 DNA follows: TGTGCCAGCAGGGGGACAGGGGAGGGAAAACTGTTTTTT. As protein: CASRGTGEGKLFF.

This sequence joins TRBV30 and TRBJ2-1, with D unresolved. This CDR3 region has 12 residues. Germline loops: CDR1 GTSNPN, CDR2 SVGIG (reference sequence). V lost 0 bases and J 8 bases, leaving 8 bases between the germline ends. The DNA of the CDR3 is TGTGCCTGGAGTGTAGTGAGTTATGAGCAGTTCTTC. Translated, it gives CAWSVVSYEQFF.

The chain combines TRBV7-6 with TRBJ2-5, with TRBD2 matching 13 bases. The ends lost 4 bases at V and 5 bases at J; junction bases unmatched: 4. Germline V gene sequence: CDR1 SGHVS, CDR2 FNYEAQ. The CDR3 length is 15 residues. Here the CDR3 reads CASSSTTSGRETQYF. Here the CDR3 DNA reads TGTGCCAGCAGCTCGACGACTAGCGGGAGGGAGACCCAGTACTTC.

This clone was seen a handful of times. This sequence joins TRBV19 and TRBJ1-3, with D perhaps TRBD1 (5 bases). CDR1 and CDR2 from the germline V gene are LNHDA and SQIVND (reference sequence). This CDR3 region has 17 residues. V was clipped by 11 bases and J by 0 bases, with 23 bases between them. The CDR3 reads CASSSGHLPISGNTIYF. The DNA for the CDR3 is TGTGCCTCCTCATCAGGGCATTTACCCATCTCTGGAAACACCATATATTTT.

This clone was observed a handful of times. The chain uses TRBV11-2 and TRBJ2-7; 8 bases are shared with TRBD2. The CDR3 runs to 14 residues. Germline CDR1 and CDR2: SGHAT and FQNNGV. Unmatched junction bases numbered 5, after V lost 2 bases and J lost 5 bases. DNA for the CDR3: TGTGCCAGCAGCTTAATCGGGGGGGCCCACGAGCAGTACTTC. Protein: CASSLIGGAHEQYF. The full variable domain, with the rest looked up from reference TRBV11-2 and TRBJ2-7, is EAGVAQSPRYKIIEKRQSVAFWCNPISGHATLYWYQQILGQGPKLLIQFQNNGVVDDSQLPKDRFSAERLKGVDSTLKIQPAKLEDSAVYLCASSLIGGAHEQYFGPGTRLTVT.

This rearrangement joins TRBV4-1 to TRBJ2-7, with D possibly matching TRBD1 (6 bases). Trimming took 5 bases from V and 0 from J, leaving 11 bases between them. The CDR3 is made up of 14 amino acids. Germline CDR1 is MGHRA and CDR2 is YSYEKL. The DNA of the CDR3 is TGCGCCAGCAGCACTATGACAGGCTCCTACGAGCAGTACTTC. Residues: CASSTMTGSYEQYF.

The chain employs TRBV11-2 and TRBJ1-6; D is unresolved. Looked up from germline, CDR1 is SGHAT and CDR2 is FQNNGV. The ends were cut back, 3 bases at V and 0 bases at J, with 9 bases in the middle. This CDR3 comprises 16 residues. This CDR3 is CASSFPPSSYNSPLHF. In DNA, the CDR3 is TGTGCCAGCAGCTTCCCGCCCAGCTCCTATAATTCACCCCTCCACTTT.

This chain links TRBV6-5 with TRBJ1-4; 8 positions match TRBD1. Trimming removed 6 bases from V and 8 bases from J; junction bases left unmatched: 11. Germline CDR1 MNHEY, CDR2 SVGAGI. This CDR3 contains 15 residues. The DNA of the CDR3 is TGTGCCAGCAGCCCCAATCCGGGACAGGTCGAAAAACTGTTTTTT. It yields the protein CASSPNPGQVEKLFF.

The chain has TRBV5-1 and TRBJ2-1, with 12 bases lining up with TRBD2. V lost 1 base to trimming and J lost 2 bases; unmatched junction nucleotides: 4. CDR1 is SGHRS, CDR2 YFSETQ, per germline. The length of the CDR3 is 17 residues. The CDR3 sequence is CASSLSLAGGPYNEQFF. The CDR3 nucleotides read TGCGCCAGCAGCTTGTCTCTAGCGGGAGGGCCCTACAATGAGCAGTTCTTC.

This clone has at least ten counts. J is TRBJ1-2 and V is TRBV3-1 (or the pseudogene TRBV3-2), with unresolved D. The CDR3 is made up of 12 amino acids. The V and J ends lost 3 bases and 8 bases respectively, with 10 bases between them. Germline CDR1 is LGHDT and CDR2 is YNNKEL (reference sequence). The chain's CDR3 is CASSQPLGGYTF. The DNA for the CDR3 is TGTGCCAGCAGCCAGCCCCTCGGGGGCTACACCTTC.

The J gene is TRBJ2-3, the V gene TRBV29-1; a possible D gene is TRBD1 (5 bases). V lost 4 bases, J lost 3 bases, and 11 bases lay in between. This CDR3 is 13 amino acids long. Per germline, CDR1 SQVTM and CDR2 ANQGSEA. CDR3 sequence: CSVAWGATDTQYF. CDR3 bases: TGCAGCGTTGCTTGGGGCGCGACAGATACGCAGTATTTT.

A remark on this clone: Other DNA sequences in the sample encode the same CDR3. This chain joins TRBV5-4 and TRBJ1-5; 10 bases fit TRBD1. The trim removed 2 bases at V and 4 bases at J, leaving 3 bases unmatched. The CDR3 contains 15 residues. The germline V gene has CDR1 SGHNT and CDR2 YYREEE (reference sequence). CDR3 region: CASSLGTGVNQPQHF. As DNA, the CDR3 is TGTGCCAGCAGCTTAGGGACAGGGGTTAATCAGCCCCAGCATTTT. The entire variable domain, with the rest obtained from reference TRBV5-4 and TRBJ1-5, is as follows: ETGVTQSPTHLIKTRGQQVTLRCSSQSGHNTVSWYQQALGQGPQFIFQYYREEENGRGNFPPRFSGLQFPNYSSELNVNALELDDSALYLCASSLGTGVNQPQHFGDGTRLSIL.

The chain has TRBV3-1 (or the pseudogene TRBV3-2) and TRBJ1-4; unclear D gene. Trimming took off 1 base at V and 5 bases at J, with 8 bases between the two ends. The CDR3 contains 14 residues. Per germline, CDR1 LGHDT and CDR2 YNNKEL (reference sequence). This CDR3 reads CASSQGSVNEKLFF. DNA of the CDR3: TGTGCCAGCAGCCAAGGCAGCGTGAATGAAAAACTGTTTTTT.

The genes are TRBV7-8 and TRBJ1-5, with 7 bases identical to TRBD1. The V gene end was trimmed by 5 bases and the J gene end by 5 bases; junction bases not matched to a gene: 15. This CDR3 comprises 17 residues. Germline loops: CDR1 SGHVS, CDR2 FQNEAQ. The CDR3 is CASSAESTGMGHQPQHF. CDR3 nucleotide sequence: TGTGCCAGCAGCGCCGAGTCGACAGGGATGGGGCATCAGCCCCAGCATTTT. Variable domain in full (rest from reference TRBV7-8 and TRBJ1-5): GAGVSQSPRYKVAKRGQDVALRCDPISGHVSLFWYQQALGQGPEFLTYFQNEAQLDKSGLPSDRFFAERPEGSVSTLKIQRTQQEDSAVYLCASSAESTGMGHQPQHFGDGTRLSIL.

This clone is a singleton in its sample. The chain uses TRBV10-3 and TRBJ1-2; 7 nucleotides align to TRBD1. Germline values: CDR1 ENHRY, CDR2 SYGVKD. V dropped 8 bases and J dropped 4; count of bases not matched to a gene: 7. The CDR3 length is 13 residues. CDR3 loop: CAIPTTGFYGYTF. Here the CDR3 DNA reads TGTGCCATCCCAACGACAGGGTTCTATGGCTACACCTTC.

This clone came up once. In DNA, the CDR3 is TGTGCCAGCAGCCTCCAGGGGTACGGGGAGCTGTTTTTT. Protein product: CASSLQGYGELFF. The chain carries TRBV7-6 and TRBJ2-2, with D tentatively TRBD1 (6 bases). CDR1 and CDR2 from the germline V gene are SGHVS and FNYEAQ. V was pared by 5 bases and J by 7 bases, with 11 bases between. The CDR3 is made up of 13 amino acids.

V usage is TRBV6-2 or TRBV6-3 and J usage is TRBJ2-3; the D gene is possibly TRBD1 (6 bases). Trimming stripped 8 bases from V and 14 bases from J, with 20 bases between. The CDR3 covers 12 residues. Germline lookup yields CDR1 MNHEY and CDR2 SVGEGT. The CDR3 nucleotides are TGTGCCAGCGGCCTGCGTGGGGGCATGTGGTATTTT. It encodes CASGLRGGMWYF.